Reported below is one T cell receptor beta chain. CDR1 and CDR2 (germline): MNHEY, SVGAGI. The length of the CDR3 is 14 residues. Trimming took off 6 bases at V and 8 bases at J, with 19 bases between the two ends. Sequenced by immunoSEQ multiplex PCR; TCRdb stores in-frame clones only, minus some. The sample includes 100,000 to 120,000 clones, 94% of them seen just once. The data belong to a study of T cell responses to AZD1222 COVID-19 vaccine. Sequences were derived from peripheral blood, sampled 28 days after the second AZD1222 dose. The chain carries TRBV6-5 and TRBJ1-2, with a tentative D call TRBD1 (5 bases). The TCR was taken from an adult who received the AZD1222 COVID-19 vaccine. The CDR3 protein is CASSPGARPTGYTF. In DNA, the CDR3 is TGTGCCAGCAGCCCCGGGGCTCGCCCTACGGGCTACACCTTC.